The 13 T cell receptor beta chains given below trace back to one sample, sequenced in a study of T-cell reconstitution after alpha-beta-depleted transplantation in children. The TCRbeta library was prepared with unique molecular identifiers. TCRdb used MiXCR to reprocess the PCR reads, holding one entry per CDR3 protein. This sample yields more than 450,000 distinct CDR3 sequences, of which about 16% are seen a single time; 3.3% belongs to the top ten. The source was PBMCs from the stem cell graft donor, collected from the stem cell graft. These receptors were collected from a human donor who donated a stem cell graft to a child with acute lymphoblastic leukemia.

V and J are TRBV7-9 and TRBJ2-7, with 7 positions matching TRBD1. The germline V gene encodes CDR1 SEHNR and CDR2 FQNEAQ (reference sequence). V lost 5 bases, J lost 2 bases, and 12 bases stayed unmatched. The CDR3 has 16 residues. CDR3 sequence: CASSGNRGGSTYEQYF. The CDR3 DNA sequence: TGTGCCAGCAGCGGGAACAGGGGTGGCTCGACCTACGAGCAGTACTTC.

The rearrangement uses TRBV20-1 and TRBJ2-7; D gene uncertain. The germline CDR1 and CDR2 sequences are DFQATT and SNEGSKA (reference sequence). CDR3 length: 15 amino acids. The germline V and J ends were trimmed by 5 bases and 4 bases, with 21 bases remaining between them. The CDR3 here is CSARPSWVSIYEQYF. The CDR3 nucleotides read TGCAGTGCTCGTCCTTCATGGGTCTCGATTTACGAGCAGTACTTC.

This clonotype occurred a few times. The chain combines TRBV15 with TRBJ2-5; 14 nucleotides agree with TRBD2. Germline V lookup: CDR1 LNHNV, CDR2 YYDKDF (reference sequence). J gave up 2 bases and V 5 bases, and 4 bases lay outside the gene matches. The CDR3 totals 16 residues. CDR3 protein: CATSGGLAGGQETQYF. CDR3 sequence (DNA): TGTGCCACCAGCGGAGGACTAGCGGGAGGACAAGAGACCCAGTACTTC. Based on the CDR3 plus reference TRBV15 and TRBJ2-5, the full variable domain is DAMVIQNPRYQVTQFGKPVTLSCSQTLNHNVMYWYQQKSSQAPKLLFHYYDKDFNNEADTPDNFQSRRPNTSFCFLDIRSPGLGDTAMYLCATSGGLAGGQETQYFGPGTRLLVL.

In this sample, this clonotype turned up a few times. The rearrangement uses TRBV28 and TRBJ1-2, with 8 bases matching TRBD1. Germline CDR1 reads MDHEN; CDR2 reads SYDVKM. The CDR3 length is 16 residues. V trimming: 0 bases; J trimming: 6 bases; junction bases outside the gene matches: 9. The CDR3 here is CASSLWRTGRLNGYTF. The DNA for the CDR3 is TGTGCCAGCAGTTTATGGAGGACAGGGAGGCTGAATGGCTACACCTTC.

The chain has TRBV29-1 and TRBJ1-1; TRBD1 matches at 7 bases. Unmatched junction bases numbered 15, after V lost 3 bases and J lost 5 bases. In germline, CDR1 is SQVTM, CDR2 ANQGSEA. The CDR3 extends over 16 amino acids. In DNA, the CDR3 is TGCAGCGTTGATCTTAAAAGTGCAGGGGGTAGGACTGAAGCTTTCTTT. This encodes CSVDLKSAGGRTEAFF.

This clonotype was observed a handful of times. The chain carries TRBV4-1 and TRBJ1-1; the D is unclear. V shed 1 base and J shed 2 bases, with 8 bases lying between them. CDR1 is MGHRA and CDR2 is YSYEKL in the germline V gene. The CDR3 runs to 14 residues. This chain's CDR3 is CASSQVWRNTEAFF. The CDR3 DNA follows: TGCGCCAGCAGCCAAGTATGGCGTAACACTGAAGCTTTCTTT.

This clonotype occurred a few times. The J gene is TRBJ2-5, the V gene TRBV7-8; a possible D gene is TRBD1 (5 bases). The CDR3 sequence is 15 residues long. Germline V gene data show CDR1 as SGHVS and CDR2 as FQNEAQ. V was clipped by 5 bases and J by 2 bases, with 15 bases between them. CDR3 nucleotides: TGTGCCAGCAGCCCCTGGGGCCAGGAGCAAGAGACCCAGTACTTC. This encodes CASSPWGQEQETQYF.

V is TRBV6-4 and J is TRBJ2-7, with D unresolved. This CDR3 spans 12 amino acids. Per the germline V gene, CDR1 is MRHNA and CDR2 is SNTAGT. V was pared by 6 bases and J by 0 bases, with 6 bases between. This CDR3 reads CASRHPSYEQYF. CDR3 DNA sequence: TGTGCCAGCAGGCACCCCTCCTACGAGCAGTACTTC.

The V call is TRBV7-9, the J call TRBJ1-1; TRBD1 might be the D (5 bases). CDR3 length equals 14 residues. Germline V gene sequence: CDR1 SEHNR, CDR2 FQNEAQ (reference sequence). V was trimmed by 5 bases and J by 5 bases, leaving 15 bases between them. Written as DNA, the CDR3 is TGTGCCAGCAGCCTTAGCCAGGGATGGACTGAAGCTTTCTTT. Translation gives CASSLSQGWTEAFF.

Concerning this clonotype: Since a much larger clone is just one base distant, this may be a read error. The gene calls are TRBV27 and TRBJ2-7, with D possibly matching TRBD2 (5 bases). Germline CDR1 MNHEY, CDR2 SMNVEV (reference sequence). The CDR3 spans 14 residues. Trimming removed 0 bases from V and 2 bases from J, with 8 bases in between. CDR3 protein: CASSLSDGAYEQYF. CDR3 DNA: TGTGCCAGCAGTTTATCGGACGGGGCCTACGAGCAGTACTTC.

The chain is built from TRBV4-1 and TRBJ2-7, with 8 bases identical to TRBD1. The germline V gene encodes CDR1 MGHRA and CDR2 YSYEKL. This CDR3 comprises 14 residues. V was pared by 6 bases and J by 2 bases, with 6 bases of the junction left unmatched. In DNA, the CDR3 is TGCGCCAGCAGTGACAGGGGAGGCCCCTACGAGCAGTACTTC. Protein: CASSDRGGPYEQYF.

This clonotype came up a few times. The chain carries TRBV25-1 and TRBJ1-1; tentatively, D is TRBD1 (5 bases). The germline CDR1 and CDR2 sequences are MGHDK and SYGVNS. The CDR3 runs to 15 residues. Trimming removed 3 bases from V and 4 bases from J, with 15 bases in between. Written as DNA, the CDR3 is TGTGCCAGCAGTGAGATAGGGATGGGGACCACTGAAGCTTTCTTT. The encoded protein is CASSEIGMGTTEAFF.

The chain joins TRBV4-2 to TRBJ2-3, with TRBD2 identical over 11 bases. Germline V gene data show CDR1 as LGHNA and CDR2 as YNFKEQ. This CDR3 comprises 18 residues. Trimming took 2 bases from V and 6 from J; bases not matched to a gene: 13. The CDR3 loop is CASSQRPTSGVLGDTQYF. The CDR3 coding sequence is TGTGCCAGCAGCCAACGTCCGACTAGCGGGGTTCTAGGGGATACGCAGTATTTT.